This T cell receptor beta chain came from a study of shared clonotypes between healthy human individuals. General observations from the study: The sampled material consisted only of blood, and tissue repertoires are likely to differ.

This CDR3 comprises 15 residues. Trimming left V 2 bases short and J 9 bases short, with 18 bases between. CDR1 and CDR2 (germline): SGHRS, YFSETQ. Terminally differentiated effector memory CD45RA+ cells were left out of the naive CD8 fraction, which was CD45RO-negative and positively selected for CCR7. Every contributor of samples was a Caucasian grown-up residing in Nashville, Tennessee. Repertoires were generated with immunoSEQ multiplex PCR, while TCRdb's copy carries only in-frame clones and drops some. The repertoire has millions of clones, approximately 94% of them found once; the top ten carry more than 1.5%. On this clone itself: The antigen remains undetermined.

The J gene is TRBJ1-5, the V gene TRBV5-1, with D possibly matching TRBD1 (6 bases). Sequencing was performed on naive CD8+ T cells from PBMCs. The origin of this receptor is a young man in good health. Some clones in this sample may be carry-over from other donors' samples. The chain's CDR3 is CASSFNRTAEGPQHF. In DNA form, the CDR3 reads TGCGCCAGCAGCTTTAATCGGACAGCAGAAGGGCCCCAGCATTTT.